The rows below give T cell receptor beta chains drawn from one sample of a study of T cell repertoires in cytomegalovirus infection. These receptors have no known antigen. MiXCR was run by TCRdb on the reads, yielding one entry per CDR3 protein. The sample carries approximately 730,000 distinct CDR3 sequences, around 31% recorded once. Sequences were derived from cultured PBMCs, sampled from culture after CMV antigen stimulation. Every receptor here comes from a human donor in good health (CMV status not recorded). Some clones in this sample may be carry-over from other donors' samples. Both conserved end residues are part of each CDR3. D genes are given only for firm matches. The size entry is marked missing in some rows and otherwise reads once, few, many or a size class.

TRBJ1-1 | once | TRBD1 | TRBV5-4 | TGTGCCAGCAGGGGACAGGGGGGGAAGAACACTGAAGCTTTCTTT | CASRGQGGKNTEAFF
TRBJ1-6 | . | . | TRBV6-1 | TGTGCCAGCAGAGTACCAGAACTAAGGGATTCACCCCTCCACTTT | CASRVPELRDSPLHF
TRBJ2-7 | few | . | TRBV11-2 | TGTGCCAGCTCGGAGGGGCTCCACTCCTACGAGCAGTACTTC | CASSEGLHSYEQYF
TRBJ2-1 | few | . | TRBV7-2 | TGTGCCAGCAGCCTAGGCGGGACACTGTACAATGAGCAGTTCTTC | CASSLGGTLYNEQFF
TRBJ2-7 | . | . | TRBV27 | TGTGCCAGCAGTCCCTCAAGCTCCTACGAGCAGTACTTC | CASSPSSSYEQYF
TRBJ1-3 | few | . | TRBV7-2 | TGTGCCAGCAGCTTATCCAGGGATAGTAGTGGAAACACCATATATTTT | CASSLSRDSSGNTIYF
TRBJ2-1 | . | . | TRBV5-1 | TGCGCCAGCAGTCCCCATGAGCAGTTCTTC | CASSPHEQFF
TRBJ2-3 | . | . | TRBV12-3/TRBV12-4 | TGTGCCGTCCAGGGCGGAGAGGGCCACACAGATACGCAGTATTTT | CAVQGGEGHTDTQYF
TRBJ1-4 | few | . | TRBV6-1 | TGTGCCAGCAGTACGGCCGCGCCTGGTAGCGAAAAACTGTTTTTT | CASSTAAPGSEKLFF
TRBJ1-1 | . | . | TRBV7-9 | TGTGCCAGCAGCGTCAATGGTGCCACTGAAGCTTTCTTT | CASSVNGATEAFF
TRBJ1-4 | . | . | TRBV25-1 | TGTGCCAGCAGTGGGATCCGAGGAAAACTGTTTTTT | CASSGIRGKLFF
TRBJ1-6 | . | . | TRBV6-1 | TGTGCCAGCAGGGAGGGGTGGAATTCACCCCTCCACTTT | CASREGWNSPLHF
TRBJ1-5 | . | . | TRBV2 | TGTGCCAGCAGTGGCCGGGGAGGGGGGCTCTATCAGCCCCAGCATTTT | CASSGRGGGLYQPQHF
TRBJ2-3 | few | . | TRBV28 | TGTGCCAGCGTCTACTCAGATACGCAGTATTTT | CASVYSDTQYF
TRBJ1-1 | . | . | TRBV27 | TGTGCCAGCACCCGGCATGGAGGGGACGCCACTGAAGCTTTCTTT | CASTRHGGDATEAFF
TRBJ2-6 | . | . | TRBV3-1 | TGTGCCAGCAGCCAAGATGTTTTCGGGTCGGCTGGGGCCAACGTCCTGACTTTC | CASSQDVFGSAGANVLTF
TRBJ2-7 | . | TRBD1 | TRBV6-6 | TGTGCCAGCTCTCCAAGAGGGTTATACAGGGGAACCGACTACGAGCAGTACTTC | CASSPRGLYRGTDYEQYF
TRBJ2-5 | . | TRBD1 | TRBV5-6 | TGTGCCAGCAGCACGGACAGGGGCCTACAAGAGACCCAGTACTTC | CASSTDRGLQETQYF
TRBJ2-3 | few | . | TRBV7-2 | TGTGCCAGCAGCTTAGACCAAAGCACAGATACGCAGTATTTT | CASSLDQSTDTQYF
TRBJ1-2 | few | . | TRBV7-2 | TGTGCCAGCAGCTTAATCCAGTTCACGGGAGCTAACTATGGCTACACCTTC | CASSLIQFTGANYGYTF
TRBJ2-7 | . | TRBD2 | TRBV6-2/TRBV6-3 | TGTGCCAGCAAAGGCCCGGGACTAGCGGGTTCTTACGAGCAGTACTTC | CASKGPGLAGSYEQYF
TRBJ1-5 | . | . | TRBV20-1 | TGCAGTGCTAGAGGCGCAATAAATCAGCCCCAGCATTTT | CSARGAINQPQHF
TRBJ1-5 | . | . | TRBV6-6 | TGTGCCAGCAGCAACCACTATAGCAATCAGCCCCAGCATTTT | CASSNHYSNQPQHF
TRBJ2-3 | . | . | TRBV7-2 | TGTGCCAGCAGCTTGGCCGCCCGCACAGATACGCAGTATTTT | CASSLAARTDTQYF
TRBJ2-7 | . | . | TRBV10-3 | TGTGCCACGACAAACCCCGGAGATGATCCCTACGAGCAGTACTTC | CATTNPGDDPYEQYF
TRBJ2-3 | . | . | TRBV9 | TGTGCCAGCAGCCCCGGGACTTCAAGAGATACGCAGTATTTT | CASSPGTSRDTQYF
TRBJ1-5 | few | TRBD1 | TRBV7-9 | TGTGCCAGCAGCTTATCGGGACAGGGACCTCAGCCCCAGCATTTT | CASSLSGQGPQPQHF
TRBJ1-1 | few | . | TRBV7-2 | TGTGCCAGCAGCCCATATGGACAGAACACTGAAGCTTTCTTT | CASSPYGQNTEAFF
TRBJ2-5 | . | TRBD2 | TRBV7-2 | TGTGCCAGCAGCTTTCCACGACCGGGACTAGCGGGAGGGGGCCAAGAGACCCAGTACTTC | CASSFPRPGLAGGGQETQYF
TRBJ1-3 | . | . | TRBV4-1 | TGCGCCAGCAGCCAAGCGCCCTACAGCTTCTCTGGAAACACCATATATTTT | CASSQAPYSFSGNTIYF
TRBJ1-6 | few | . | TRBV12-3/TRBV12-4 | TGTGCCAGCAGTGGCCGGACTTATAATTCACCCCTCCACTTT | CASSGRTYNSPLHF
TRBJ2-1 | . | . | TRBV6-2/TRBV6-3 | TGTGCCAGCAGTTACTCGAGAAATCCCCTAGTTTCCGGGCAGTTCTTC | CASSYSRNPLVSGQFF
TRBJ2-7 | few | . | TRBV6-8 | TGTGCCAGCGCCACCCACGGCGGGGTCTACGAGCAGTACTTC | CASATHGGVYEQYF
TRBJ1-2 | . | . | TRBV6-6 | TGTGCCAGCAGTTACTCGAGTCACTATGGCTACACCTTC | CASSYSSHYGYTF
TRBJ2-6 | few | . | TRBV4-1 | TGCGCCAGCAGCCAAGACGGCTACAACGTCCTGACTTTC | CASSQDGYNVLTF
TRBJ2-2 | . | TRBD2 | TRBV6-1 | TGTGCCAGCAGTGAAGGTGGTAGCGGGATCGGGGAGCTGTTTTTT | CASSEGGSGIGELFF
TRBJ2-3 | . | . | TRBV20-1 | TGCAGTGCTAGAATTGTAGATACGCAGTATTTT | CSARIVDTQYF
TRBJ2-2 | . | . | TRBV28 | TGTGCCAGCACTCTTTTCACCGGGGAGCTGTTTTTT | CASTLFTGELFF
TRBJ1-5 | few | . | TRBV4-2 | TGTGCCAGCAGCGTCAACGGGGGCAGGGACAATCAGCCCCAGCATTTT | CASSVNGGRDNQPQHF
TRBJ2-1 | once | TRBD2 | TRBV2 | TGTGCCAGCAGTCGGCTAGCGGGGGGGCTGAATGAGCAGTTCTTC | CASSRLAGGLNEQFF
TRBJ2-1 | . | TRBD2 | TRBV7-8 | TGTGCCAGCAGCTTGGGTACCGCTAGCGGGGTGTACAATGAGCAGTTCTTC | CASSLGTASGVYNEQFF
TRBJ2-7 | many | . | TRBV7-2 | TGTGCCAGCAGCTTCAGGGGCTCTAGGGGGGAGCAGTACTTC | CASSFRGSRGEQYF
TRBJ2-2 | few | . | TRBV12-5 | TGTGCTAGTGGTTTGAGTGTACCTGGAACCGGGGAGCTGTTTTTT | CASGLSVPGTGELFF
TRBJ1-6 | many | TRBD1 | TRBV7-2 | TGTGCCAGCAGCTTAGGGGGGACAGGGATGTCACCCCTCCACTTT | CASSLGGTGMSPLHF
TRBJ1-4 | . | TRBD1 | TRBV28 | TGTGCCAGCCGGGCCGGGACAGCCCCCAATGAAAAACTGTTTTTT | CASRAGTAPNEKLFF
TRBJ2-5 | few | TRBD1 | TRBV20-1 | TGCAGTGCTTACGGACAGGGGGCACGGGAGACCCAGTACTTC | CSAYGQGARETQYF
TRBJ2-1 | . | TRBD2 | TRBV2 | TGTGCCAACAGTGAACTACTAGCGGGGGGATTGTCGCAGTTCTTC | CANSELLAGGLSQFF
TRBJ2-5 | . | TRBD2 | TRBV29-1 | TGCACCTGTCTTACTAGCGCACAAGAGACCCAGTACTTC | CTCLTSAQETQYF
TRBJ2-5 | few | TRBD2 | TRBV10-3 | TGTGCCATCGCGACTAGCGGGGCCATTACCCAGTACTTC | CAIATSGAITQYF
TRBJ2-1 | . | TRBD1 | TRBV2 | TGTGCCGGGGGGACAGGGACCACGTCCTACAATGAGCAGTTCTTC | CAGGTGTTSYNEQFF
TRBJ2-7 | . | TRBD2 | TRBV12-3/TRBV12-4 | TGTGCCAGCAGTCCGAGTAATCCGGGACTAGTTTCTCCCGAGCAGTACTTC | CASSPSNPGLVSPEQYF
TRBJ1-2 | . | . | TRBV20-1 | TGCAGTGCTAGAGATAAAGGGGATGGCTATGGCTACACCTTC | CSARDKGDGYGYTF
TRBJ2-3 | few | . | TRBV6-1 | TGTGCCAGCAGTGAAGCAGGGATCGTCACAGATACGCAGTATTTT | CASSEAGIVTDTQYF
TRBJ1-5 | . | . | TRBV7-6 | TGTGCCAGCAGCTTGGGGAGGGAGCCGAATCAGCCCCAGCATTTT | CASSLGREPNQPQHF
TRBJ2-7 | . | TRBD1 | TRBV6-2/TRBV6-3 | TGTGCCAGCAGTACCGTGGGCAGGGGGACCTACGAGCAGTACTTC | CASSTVGRGTYEQYF